This entry describes one T cell receptor (beta chain). Its recognized antigen is unknown. No base quality information exists; no much larger clone differs at one position. In the same sample, other DNA sequences code for this CDR3. The sample comes from a study of control samples from healthy donors and cancer patients (dated by TCRdb to 2018 to 2021). Reading the germline V gene gives CDR1 SGHTA and CDR2 FQGNSA. The CDR3 sequence holds 12 residues, the cysteine and phenylalanine included. Of the read, only the CDR3 DNA is kept; its 36 bases are in frame from base 1. V lost 1 base and J lost 5 bases; the stretch between them is 5 bases long. The protocol used for the library was the immunoSEQ multiplex PCR assay. Here the immuneACCESS table is served through TCRdb, limited to in-frame sequences with V and J called. Missing clones are a known gap in these copies; in checked studies unresolved V genes cover under half, and the rest lacks a known reason. The sample contains 150,000 to 200,000 clones, about 86% of them found a single time. The top ten constitute about 1.8% of the sample.

The sequencing input was blood. This clonotype originated in a man between 18 and 35 years old in good health. The V and J genes are TRBV7-2 and TRBJ2-5, with an unclear D gene assignment. This receptor carries the CDR3 CASSLVGETQYF. At the DNA level, the sequence is TGTGCCAGCAGCTTAGTTGGGGAGACCCAGTACTTC.